This is a list of T cell receptor beta chains from one sample in a study of regulatory T cells in long-lasting Graves disease. TCRdb reanalysed the multiplex PCR reads using MiXCR and keeps one entry per CDR3 protein. The sample lists 440,000 or so distinct CDR3 sequences, around 15% occurring once. This sample also appeared in a second study, on T cells in Graves' hyperthyroidism and ophthalmopathy.

The material sequenced was peripheral blood mononuclear cells (PBMCs), taken at new diagnosis, from a patient treated with antithyroid drugs. The receptors were sampled from a woman aged 30 to 39 with Graves disease. The conserved cysteine and the conserved F or W are not part of the CDR3 here. Fields, in order: V gene, J gene, CDR3 protein.

V: TRBV3-1; J: TRBJ1-3; CDR3: ASSQDLRYSGNTIY
V: TRBV11-1; J: TRBJ2-5; CDR3: ASSSPAEETQY
V: TRBV7-6; J: TRBJ1-6; CDR3: ASSLAGSRSSTLH
V: TRBV5-6; J: TRBJ2-3; CDR3: ASSFGYYRTDTQY
V: TRBV4-2; J: TRBJ1-2; CDR3: ASSLGQGAYGYT
V: TRBV30; J: TRBJ1-2; CDR3: AWSTQDSALYGYT
V: TRBV13; J: TRBJ2-1; CDR3: ASSAGQGYNEQF
V: TRBV19; J: TRBJ1-5; CDR3: ASSNRVNQPQH
V: TRBV7-9; J: TRBJ1-1; CDR3: ASSLQPAANEAF
V: TRBV5-1; J: TRBJ1-4; CDR3: ASSLTGPNEKLF
V: TRBV19; J: TRBJ2-2; CDR3: ASSITGTRELF
V: TRBV19; J: TRBJ2-2; CDR3: ASTTIQGLTGELF
V: TRBV11-1; J: TRBJ1-1; CDR3: ASNPPGGARTEAF
V: TRBV6-1; J: TRBJ2-5; CDR3: ASSDGTQY
V: TRBV19; J: TRBJ2-4; CDR3: ASTREGKNIQY
V: TRBV27; J: TRBJ2-1; CDR3: VSSLSFSYNEQF
V: TRBV28; J: TRBJ2-3; CDR3: ASIQGDVTDTQY
V: TRBV20-1; J: TRBJ2-7; CDR3: SARSRDRVGEQY
V: TRBV28; J: TRBJ2-2; CDR3: ASSRGDIDTGELF
V: TRBV27; J: TRBJ2-3; CDR3: ASTLTGGVSTDTQY
V: TRBV3-1; J: TRBJ1-2; CDR3: ASSQVTGDKVYGYT
V: TRBV5-1; J: TRBJ2-7; CDR3: ASRISGSQYEQY
V: TRBV4-3; J: TRBJ1-1; CDR3: ASSQDIRVGTEAF
V: TRBV20-1; J: TRBJ1-5; CDR3: SANRINQPQH
V: TRBV5-6; J: TRBJ1-4; CDR3: ASSRTGFYEKLF
V: TRBV4-2; J: TRBJ2-7; CDR3: ASSQGQGAGEQY
V: TRBV9; J: TRBJ2-1; CDR3: ASSVEGRGQF
V: TRBV6-1; J: TRBJ1-5; CDR3: ASTGTASNQPQH
V: TRBV4-3; J: TRBJ2-7; CDR3: ASSQATGQGAAGGIGEQY
V: TRBV29-1; J: TRBJ1-2; CDR3: SVVWGQGYT
V: TRBV27; J: TRBJ1-3; CDR3: ASSQQGTGNTIY
V: TRBV6-2/TRBV6-3; J: TRBJ2-7; CDR3: ASSSTSGRETHEQY
V: TRBV2; J: TRBJ2-5; CDR3: ASKEGETQY
V: TRBV6-1; J: TRBJ1-4; CDR3: ASRDRTANEKLF
V: TRBV5-1; J: TRBJ2-7; CDR3: ASTILAGATYEQY
V: TRBV19; J: TRBJ1-2; CDR3: ASSIWVSGVNYGYT
V: TRBV6-1; J: TRBJ2-5; CDR3: ASSEEGRPSGETQY
V: TRBV6-1; J: TRBJ2-1; CDR3: ASRAPGLQIHNEQF